These 32 T cell receptor beta chains share one sample of origin, sequenced in a study of post-analysis software for immune sequencing data. Broader study findings: Five TRBV segments (TRBV5-6, TRBV5-1 and TRBV20-1 among them) occurred more frequently in patients than in controls.

The antigens these receptors bind are not known. Incorporated into the TCR beta cDNA libraries were unique molecular identifiers, which served to reduce PCR and sequencing biases. TCRdb called the PCR reads again in MiXCR, with one record for every CDR3 protein. The table records roughly 540,000 distinct CDR3 sequences, about a third of them present only once. The source material was blood. The source is a girl under 18 with multiple sclerosis.

This chain links TRBV6-2 or TRBV6-3 with TRBJ1-2; possibly TRBD1 for D (6 bases). Germline V gene data show CDR1 as MNHEY and CDR2 as SVGEGT. The CDR3 is 16 amino acids. V shed 2 bases and J shed 3 bases, with 16 bases lying between them. Here the CDR3 DNA reads TGTGCCAGCAGTTACGGGGTGGACAGTTTGGACTATGGCTACACCTTC. This encodes CASSYGVDSLDYGYTF.

The chain employs TRBV29-1 and TRBJ2-5; the D gene is possibly TRBD1 (7 bases). This CDR3 contains 12 residues. With 4 bases removed from V and 5 bases from J, the gap between germline ends came to 11 bases. CDR1 and CDR2 (germline): SQVTM, ANQGSEA. DNA of the CDR3: TGCAGCGTTGGGTCAGGGGGGGAGACCCAGTACTTC. Translation gives CSVGSGGETQYF.

The rearrangement links TRBV7-6 to TRBJ1-1, with no clear D. The germline V and J ends were trimmed by 4 bases and 6 bases, with 9 bases remaining between them. The CDR3 loop spans 12 amino acids. From germline, CDR1 is SGHVS and CDR2 FNYEAQ. For the CDR3, the DNA is TGTGCCAGCAGCTCGTCCCCCCCTGAAGCTTTCTTT. Encoded protein: CASSSSPPEAFF. The full variable domain, rest sourced from reference TRBV7-6 and TRBJ1-1, is GAGVSQSPRYKVTKRGQDVALRCDPISGHVSLYWYRQALGQGPEFLTYFNYEAQQDKSGLPNDRFSAERPEGSISTLTIQRTEQRDSAMYRCASSSSPPEAFFGQGTRLTVV.

The chain employs TRBV12-3 or TRBV12-4 and TRBJ2-1; TRBD2 matches 9 bases. With V trimmed by 6 bases and J by 8 bases, 8 bases remained unmatched. The CDR3 consists of 14 residues. CDR3 in amino acids: CASRERGVGYEQFF. The CDR3 DNA reads as TGTGCCAGCAGGGAGCGGGGGGTTGGTTATGAGCAGTTCTTC.

This clonotype showed up just a few times. The DNA of the CDR3 is TGCGCCAGCAGCTTGGCTCTTCATGAGCAGTTCTTC. It yields the protein CASSLALHEQFF. This rearrangement joins TRBV5-1 to TRBJ2-1, with unresolved D. With 0 bases removed from V and 8 bases from J, the gap between germline ends came to 6 bases. Germline-derived CDR1 and CDR2 are SGHRS and YFSETQ. The CDR3 is 12 residues long.

V usage is TRBV25-1 and J usage is TRBJ1-1, with 10 bases matching TRBD1. The CDR3 is 13 amino acids. V lost 6 bases and J lost 4; bases outside the gene matches: 2. Germline CDR1 reads MGHDK; CDR2 reads SYGVNS. The CDR3 reads CASRGTGVTEAFF. CDR3 sequence (DNA): TGTGCCAGCAGAGGGACAGGGGTCACTGAAGCTTTCTTT.

The chain uses TRBV5-1 and TRBJ2-5; 14 bases agree with TRBD2. The germline V gene has CDR1 SGHRS and CDR2 YFSETQ. This CDR3 has 18 residues. Trimming at V came to 5 bases and at J to 5 bases, leaving 14 bases not matched to a gene. CDR3 bases: TGCGCCAGCAGTCCGGGACTAGCGGGGGCCACCATTTTCGAGACCCAGTACTTC. Translating it yields CASSPGLAGATIFETQYF.

In this sample, this clonotype turned up a few times. The chain recombines TRBV29-1 with TRBJ1-1; TRBD1 might be the D (5 bases). Germline-derived CDR1 and CDR2 are SQVTM and ANQGSEA. Trimming stripped 6 bases from V and 1 base from J, with 18 bases between. This CDR3 is built from 15 residues. The CDR3 protein is CSVGDWGRQNTEAFF. Written as DNA, the CDR3 is TGCAGCGTCGGAGACTGGGGACGACAGAACACTGAAGCTTTCTTT.

This clonotype was seen more than once but under ten times. CDR3 nucleotide sequence: TGTGCCACCAGCAGGCTGGGATACGAGCAGTACTTC. This codes for CATSRLGYEQYF. V gene TRBV15 combines with J gene TRBJ2-7, with no clear D. CDR3 length equals 12 residues. Germline CDR1 reads LNHNV; CDR2 reads YYDKDF (reference sequence). Trimming removed 3 bases at V and 4 bases at J, with 7 bases between.

This clonotype was detected only a few times. The chain is built from TRBV7-6 and TRBJ2-7, with 8 bases aligning to TRBD1. The J call may be in error: the DNA end matches TRBJ2-5 better. CDR1 is SGHVS, CDR2 FNYEAQ, per germline. This CDR3 region has 17 residues. DNA for the CDR3: TGTGCCAGCAGCTTGACTAATTTTCAGGGGGCGAAGGAGACCCAGTACTTC. Translated: CASSLTNFQGAKETQYF.

There are a few counts of this clonotype. The chain joins TRBV12-3 or TRBV12-4 to TRBJ1-2, with D unresolved. CDR3 length: 13 amino acids. V lost 5 bases and J lost 8, with 15 bases in between. The CDR3 loop reads CASSVMSGGGYTF. Here the CDR3 DNA reads TGTGCCAGCAGTGTAATGTCCGGTGGGGGCTACACCTTC.

The gene calls are TRBV20-1 and TRBJ2-5; 10 bases align to TRBD1. The length of the CDR3 is 15 residues. CDR1 is DFQATT and CDR2 is SNEGSKA in the germline V gene (reference sequence). The ends lost 7 bases at V and 11 bases at J; junction bases unmatched: 19. The CDR3 protein is CSGPALTGGFREQYF. The CDR3 DNA reads TGCAGTGGCCCGGCTTTGACAGGGGGCTTTAGGGAGCAGTACTTC.

This clonotype was detected a few times. The V call is TRBV3-1, the J call TRBJ2-7, with D unresolved. Germline CDR1 LGHDT, CDR2 YNNKEL (reference sequence). The CDR3 covers 15 residues. The V gene lost 0 bases and the J gene lost 2 bases, with 11 bases spanning the gap. CDR3 in DNA: TGTGCCAGCAGCCAAGACCTTACGGAGACCTACGAGCAGTACTTC. Translated, it gives CASSQDLTETYEQYF.

This clonotype turned up a few times. V is TRBV20-1 and J is TRBJ2-5, with 11 positions matching TRBD1. Germline values: CDR1 DFQATT, CDR2 SNEGSKA (reference sequence). The length of the CDR3 is 15 residues. The V gene end was trimmed by 5 bases and the J gene end by 4 bases; junction bases not matched to a gene: 9. The CDR3 region has the DNA TGCAGTGCTCGAATGAGGACAGGGGGCCGAGAGACCCAGTACTTC. This encodes CSARMRTGGRETQYF.

This clonotype was seen a few times. V gene TRBV18 combines with J gene TRBJ2-7; 9 bases align to TRBD2. The J call may be incorrect, as the DNA end agrees better with TRBJ2-5. Germline V gene sequence: CDR1 KGHSH, CDR2 LQKENI. The CDR3 covers 16 residues. CDR3 in DNA: TGTGCCAGCTCCCTAGCGGGGACCACATCGGAAGAGACCCAGTACTTC. Its translation is CASSLAGTTSEETQYF.

The rearrangement links TRBV12-3 or TRBV12-4 to TRBJ2-5; D call uncertain. V was shortened by 6 bases and J by 2 bases, with 7 bases between the two germline ends. This CDR3 spans 12 amino acids. DNA for the CDR3: TGTGCCAGCAGGTTAAAGCAAGAGACCCAGTACTTC. Its protein is CASRLKQETQYF.

The rearrangement joins TRBV3-1 to TRBJ2-1; D remains unclear. V was shortened by 8 bases and J by 0 bases, with 17 bases between the two germline ends. The CDR3 covers 16 residues. Germline CDR1 reads LGHDT; CDR2 reads YNNKEL (reference sequence). The CDR3 DNA reads TGTGCCAGCTCCCCCCCTGGGCACAGCTCCTACAATGAGCAGTTCTTC. This codes for CASSPPGHSSYNEQFF.

On this clonotype: One end of the junction does not line up with germline, which may come from a read error. The chain joins TRBV15 to TRBJ2-5; a possible D gene is TRBD1 (5 bases). Germline assignment: CDR1 LNHNV and CDR2 YYDKDF (reference sequence). The CDR3 has 12 amino acids. For the CDR3, the DNA is TGCGCCACGTCCAGGGAAGGGGAGACCCAGTACTTC. It translates to CATSREGETQYF.

J is TRBJ2-7 and V is TRBV12-3 or TRBV12-4; D may be TRBD1 (6 bases). The ends were cut back, 1 base at V and 1 base at J, with 11 bases in the middle. The CDR3 runs 15 residues. This chain's CDR3 is CASSLVGGRSYEQYF. The CDR3 DNA follows: TGTGCCAGCAGTTTAGTAGGGGGTAGATCCTACGAGCAGTACTTC.

This chain joins TRBV29-1 and TRBJ1-3; tentatively, D is TRBD1 (5 bases). Germline V CDR1 and CDR2: SQVTM, ANQGSEA. Trimming pared 7 bases from V and 3 bases from J, leaving 16 bases between. The CDR3 consists of 14 residues. CDR3 sequence (DNA): TGCAGCGCGGCGGGGGAGGGCGATGGAAACACCATATATTTT. This codes for CSAAGEGDGNTIYF.

V is TRBV3-1 and J is TRBJ2-1; D is undetermined. V lost 4 bases and J lost 9, with 13 bases in between. This CDR3 spans 13 amino acids. From germline, CDR1 is LGHDT and CDR2 YNNKEL (reference sequence). CDR3 in amino acids: CASSRRSGGEQFF. In DNA form, the CDR3 reads TGTGCCAGCAGCCGTAGGTCGGGTGGTGAGCAGTTCTTC.

This clonotype was counted a few times. The chain uses TRBV7-9 and TRBJ1-4; D remains ambiguous. Trimming shortened V by 1 base and J by 7 bases, and 19 bases separated the two germline ends. The CDR3 spans 17 residues. The germline gives CDR1 SEHNR, CDR2 FQNEAQ (reference sequence). The CDR3 loop is CASSLEAGSPHGEKLFF. The CDR3 DNA reads as TGTGCCAGCAGCTTAGAGGCGGGAAGCCCGCACGGTGAAAAACTGTTTTTT.

The chain's CDR3 is CASTWWAHEQYF. The CDR3 coding sequence is TGTGCCAGCACCTGGTGGGCACACGAGCAGTACTTC. This rearrangement joins TRBV5-6 to TRBJ2-7; D call uncertain. The germline V and J ends were trimmed by 6 bases and 5 bases, with 12 bases remaining between them. The V gene's germline CDR1 is SGHDT and CDR2 YYEEEE. This CDR3 has 12 amino acids.

This clonotype has a handful of counts. The chain links TRBV4-2 to TRBJ1-1; D gene ambiguous. This CDR3 contains 13 residues. Germline V gives CDR1 LGHNA, CDR2 YNFKEQ. V was cut by 1 base and J by 2 bases, with 5 bases left in between. CDR3 DNA: TGTGCCAGCAGCCAAGGTACCAACACTGAAGCTTTCTTT. This translates into CASSQGTNTEAFF.

CDR3 in amino acids: CASSPKPGQRTTLSYEQYF. The CDR3 nucleotides read TGTGCCAGCAGCCCGAAGCCGGGACAGAGAACCACCCTCTCCTACGAGCAGTACTTC. The chain employs TRBV3-1 and TRBJ2-7, with 7 bases fitting TRBD1. The J segment lost 0 bases and the V segment lost 4 bases, leaving 18 bases of the junction unmatched. CDR1 LGHDT and CDR2 YNNKEL come from the germline V gene (reference sequence). The CDR3 loop spans 19 amino acids.

The chain links TRBV3-1 to TRBJ2-3; a weak D match, TRBD2 (6 bases). The CDR3 is made up of 15 amino acids. The V end was cut by 0 bases, the J end by 1 base, with 8 bases between. CDR1 is LGHDT, CDR2 YNNKEL, per germline (reference sequence). In DNA form, the CDR3 reads TGTGCCAGCAGCCAAGATTGGAGGGGCACAGATACGCAGTATTTT. It yields the protein CASSQDWRGTDTQYF.

The chain is built from TRBV2 and TRBJ2-2; possibly TRBD2 for D (5 bases). CDR3 size: 15 residues. In germline, CDR1 is SNHLY, CDR2 FYNNEI. The V gene lost 8 bases and the J gene lost 1 base, with 14 bases spanning the gap. The chain's CDR3 is CASEGGPLNTGELFF. CDR3 bases: TGTGCCAGCGAGGGCGGGCCTTTGAACACCGGGGAGCTGTTTTTT.

This clonotype appeared a few times. This chain joins TRBV7-9 and TRBJ2-5; 8 bases agree with TRBD2. Germline loops: CDR1 SEHNR, CDR2 FQNEAQ (reference sequence). V gave up 6 bases and J gave up 0 bases; unmatched junction bases: 6. CDR3 length: 15 amino acids. CDR3 region: CASSYSGAYQETQYF. The CDR3 DNA reads as TGTGCCAGCAGTTATAGCGGGGCGTACCAAGAGACCCAGTACTTC.

In its sample, this clonotype was seen a few times. The V call is TRBV5-5, the J call TRBJ2-3; D uncertain. The germline gives CDR1 SGHKS, CDR2 YYEKEE (reference sequence). CDR3 length equals 14 residues. V was clipped by 2 bases and J by 2 bases, with 9 bases between them. The CDR3 DNA follows: TGTGCCAGCAGCTTAACCTATGACACAGATACGCAGTATTTT. Amino acid sequence: CASSLTYDTDTQYF.

The count of this clonotype is one. This sequence joins TRBV6-2 or TRBV6-3 and TRBJ2-7; weak D call: TRBD2 (5 bases). Near its end, the DNA agrees better with TRBJ2-5, so the J call may be wrong. CDR1 and CDR2 from the germline V gene are MNHEY and SVGEGT. This CDR3 is built from 14 residues. The CDR3 sequence: CASSYSGNRETQYF. DNA of the CDR3: TGTGCCAGCAGTTACTCCGGGAATAGGGAGACCCAGTACTTC.

This clonotype has a count of ten or more. This sequence joins TRBV6-6 and TRBJ2-3; 8 nucleotides match TRBD1. Unmatched junction bases numbered 11, after V lost 1 base and J lost 5 bases. Per the germline V gene, CDR1 is MNHNY and CDR2 is SVGAGI (reference sequence). The CDR3 has 17 amino acids. CDR3 sequence: CASSYLTGTGPGDTQYF. The CDR3 bases are TGTGCCAGCAGTTACTTAACCGGGACAGGTCCAGGAGATACGCAGTATTTT.

This clonotype was counted only a few times. This chain connects TRBV4-1 to TRBJ2-5; possible D gene TRBD1, 6 bases. The germline V gene has CDR1 MGHRA and CDR2 YSYEKL. V was shortened by 1 base and J by 2 bases, with 29 bases between the two germline ends. This CDR3 is built from 21 residues. CDR3 region: CASSQGGFGTRGRSEQETQYF. CDR3 in DNA: TGCGCCAGCAGCCAAGGAGGGTTCGGGACACGTGGAAGGTCAGAACAAGAGACCCAGTACTTC.